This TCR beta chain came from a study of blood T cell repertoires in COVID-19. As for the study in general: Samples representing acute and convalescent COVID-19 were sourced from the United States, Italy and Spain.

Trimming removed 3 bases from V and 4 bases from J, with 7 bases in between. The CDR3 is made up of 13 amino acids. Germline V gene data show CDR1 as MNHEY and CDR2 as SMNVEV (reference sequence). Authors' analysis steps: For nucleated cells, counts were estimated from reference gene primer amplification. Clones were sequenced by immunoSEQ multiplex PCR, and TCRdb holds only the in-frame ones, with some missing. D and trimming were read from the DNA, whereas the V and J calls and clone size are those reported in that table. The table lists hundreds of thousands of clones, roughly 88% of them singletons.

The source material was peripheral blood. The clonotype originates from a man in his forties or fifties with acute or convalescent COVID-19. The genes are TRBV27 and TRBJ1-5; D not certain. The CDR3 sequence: CASSLRGNQPQHF. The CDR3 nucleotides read TGTGCCAGCAGTTTGCGGGGAAATCAGCCCCAGCATTTT.